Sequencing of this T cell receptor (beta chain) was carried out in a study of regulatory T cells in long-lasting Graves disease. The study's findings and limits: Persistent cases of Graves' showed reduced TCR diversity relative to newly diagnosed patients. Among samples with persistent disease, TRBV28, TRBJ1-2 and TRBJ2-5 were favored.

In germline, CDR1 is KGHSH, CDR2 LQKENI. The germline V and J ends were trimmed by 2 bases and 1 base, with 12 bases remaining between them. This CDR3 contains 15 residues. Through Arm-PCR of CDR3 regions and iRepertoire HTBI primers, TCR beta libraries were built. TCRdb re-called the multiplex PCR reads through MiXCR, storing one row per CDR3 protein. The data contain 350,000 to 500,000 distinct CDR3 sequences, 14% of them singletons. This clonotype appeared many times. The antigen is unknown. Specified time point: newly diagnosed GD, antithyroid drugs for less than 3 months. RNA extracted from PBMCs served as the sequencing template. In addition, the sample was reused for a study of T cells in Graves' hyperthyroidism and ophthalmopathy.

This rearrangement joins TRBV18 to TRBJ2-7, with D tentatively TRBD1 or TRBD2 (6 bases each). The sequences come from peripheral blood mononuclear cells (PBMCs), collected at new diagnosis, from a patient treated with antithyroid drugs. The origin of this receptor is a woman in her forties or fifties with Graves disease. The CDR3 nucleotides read TGTGCCAGCTCACCATGGGGGGACAAATCCTACGAGCAGTACTTC. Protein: CASSPWGDKSYEQYF.